This T cell receptor (beta chain) was identified in a study of shared clonotypes between healthy human individuals. Free of recent acute infections or vaccinations, the donors were healthy HIV-negative adults. This clone was picked up a small number of times. Its antigen is currently unknown. Using immunoSEQ multiplex PCR, the repertoire was profiled, and TCRdb retains in-frame clones only, with some absent. The table lists under 300,000 clones, 65% of them singletons, with more than 9.5% in the top ten. The CDR3 is 13 residues long. Germline CDR1 SGHTA, CDR2 FQGTGA. The V end lost 0 bases, the J end lost 9 bases, and 10 bases lay between the germline ends. Study-wide points: Exclusively blood specimens were collected; tissue repertoires likely differ.

The receptor was derived from a man between 25 and 39 years old in good health. The chain carries TRBV7-3 and TRBJ2-3; unclear D gene. Sequences were obtained from memory CD4+ T cells sorted from blood. Subset noted: CD45RA-negative fraction. The CDR3 reads CASSLTYKDTQYF. In DNA form, the CDR3 reads TGTGCCAGCAGCTTAACCTATAAGGACACGCAGTATTTT.